A selection of T cell receptor beta chains follows, all from one sample in a study of radiation and T cells in renal cell carcinoma. Generated by immunoSEQ multiplex PCR, the TCRdb table keeps only in-frame clones and is missing some. The sample carries about 13,000 clones, 30% to 40% recorded once. The material sequenced was tumor tissue, taken from a patient whose treatment included radiotherapy and nephrectomy. All receptors derive from a man aged 55 to 70 with renal cell carcinoma. Both conserved end residues are part of each CDR3. A D gene is named only where the DNA matches it firmly. Size values are once, few and many counts, or a class for expanded clones, and some rows have none.

d_gene	v_gene	len	abundance	j_gene	CDR3nt	CDR3aa
.	TRBV6-1	15	.	TRBJ1-6	TGTGCCAGCAGTGCCGACAGGAACTATAATTCACCCCTCCACTTT	CASSADRNYNSPLHF
TRBD2	TRBV18	15	medium-sized	TRBJ2-1	TGTGCCAGCTCACCAACGGGAGGAATCTACAATGAGCAGTTCTTC	CASSPTGGIYNEQFF
TRBD1	TRBV18	12	many	TRBJ1-2	TGTGCCAGCTCAGTGGGACAGCTCGGCTACACCTTC	CASSVGQLGYTF
.	TRBV2	12	.	TRBJ2-7	TGTGCCAGCAGCCGCGCGGACTACGAGCAGTACTTC	CASSRADYEQYF
.	TRBV21-1	11	.	TRBJ1-2	TGTGCCAGCGAACGGGGAAGGGGCTACACCTTC	CASERGRGYTF
.	TRBV10-3	14	.	TRBJ1-4	TGTGCCATCAGTACGGGGGGAGTTAGTGAAAAACTGTTTTTT	CAISTGGVSEKLFF
.	TRBV6-5	16	.	TRBJ1-5	TGTGCCAGCAGTTATAAGGCCGAACCGTCCAATCAGCCCCAGCATTTT	CASSYKAEPSNQPQHF
.	TRBV11-2	13	once	TRBJ2-5	TGTGCCAGCAGCTTTGGGGGCGAGGAGACCCAGTACTTC	CASSFGGEETQYF
TRBD1	TRBV11-2	15	.	TRBJ1-2	TGTGCCAGCAGCTTAGGAGCAGGGGGAGGCTATGGCTACACCTTC	CASSLGAGGGYGYTF
.	TRBV7-2	13	.	TRBJ1-5	TGTGCCAGCAGCCCTGAGGACAGCCGGCCCCAGCATTTT	CASSPEDSRPQHF
.	TRBV13	15	.	TRBJ2-7	TGTGCCAGCAGCTTCCACGTACAGGGACTCTACGAGCAGTACTTC	CASSFHVQGLYEQYF
.	TRBV20-1	11	few	TRBJ2-3	TGCAGTGCTCGTCGTGGAGATACGCAGTATTTT	CSARRGDTQYF
.	TRBV29-1	14	.	TRBJ2-3	TGCAGCGTTTTGGCAGGGGCTGGGACAGATACGCAGTATTTT	CSVLAGAGTDTQYF
.	TRBV30	14	.	TRBJ2-3	TGTGCCTGCGTCAGGGACTTACTCACAGATACGCAGTATTTT	CACVRDLLTDTQYF
TRBD1	TRBV29-1	15	few	TRBJ2-5	TGCAGCGTTCTCGGGACAGACGGTGGCCAAGAGACCCAGTACTTC	CSVLGTDGGQETQYF
.	TRBV6-5	14	.	TRBJ2-7	TGTGCCAGCGGTATCGGGGCGGACTGGCGGGAGCAGTACTTC	CASGIGADWREQYF
.	TRBV7-9	14	few	TRBJ2-3	TGTGCCAGCAGTTCAACAGTAAGCACAGATACGCAGTATTTT	CASSSTVSTDTQYF
.	TRBV9	14	few	TRBJ2-5	TGTGCCAGCAGCGTAGACCACGGGACAAAGACCCAGTACTTC	CASSVDHGTKTQYF
TRBD1	TRBV7-8	16	few	TRBJ1-2	TGTGCCAGCAGCTTCCGGACAGGACGGGGGGACTATGGCTACACCTTC	CASSFRTGRGDYGYTF
.	TRBV6-1	12	.	TRBJ2-3	TGTGCCAGCAGTGAAGGGCGGGGTACGCAGTATTTT	CASSEGRGTQYF
.	TRBV6-5	14	.	TRBJ1-2	TGTGCCAGCAGTTACTTCGGTCCAGGGCTTGGCTACACCTTC	CASSYFGPGLGYTF
TRBD1	TRBV27	14	.	TRBJ1-6	TGTGCCAGCAGTTCCTACAGGGGGAATTCACCCCTCCACTTT	CASSSYRGNSPLHF
.	TRBV19	13	.	TRBJ2-5	TGTGCCACCCGTCAGGAGGGGCAAGAGACCCAGTACTTC	CATRQEGQETQYF
.	TRBV6-5	14	.	TRBJ2-3	TGTGCCAGCACCCGACCAGGGGGCACAGATACGCAGTATTTT	CASTRPGGTDTQYF
.	TRBV5-6	14	few	TRBJ1-5	TGTGCCAGCAGCCCCGGACGGGGGAGGCAGCCCCAGCATTTT	CASSPGRGRQPQHF
.	TRBV9	12	.	TRBJ1-5	TGTGCCAGCAGTCAGGGGAATCAGCCCCAGCATTTT	CASSQGNQPQHF
.	TRBV30	13	.	TRBJ1-6	TGTGCCTGGCAGGGGTCGTATAATTCACCCCTCCACTTT	CAWQGSYNSPLHF
.	TRBV19	14	many	TRBJ2-7	TGTGCCAGTAGTGTCCTGAGGGGGGCCTACGAGCAGTACTTC	CASSVLRGAYEQYF
.	TRBV5-4	11	medium-sized	TRBJ2-5	TGTGCCAGCAGCGAGAGCGGTGCCCAGTACTTC	CASSESGAQYF
TRBD2	TRBV11-3	15	.	TRBJ2-1	TGTGCCAGCAGCCCCGGGGGGTCCTCCTACAATGAGCAGTTCTTC	CASSPGGSSYNEQFF
TRBD1	TRBV5-4	12	few	TRBJ2-1	TGTGCCAGCAGGGGGACAGACGATGAGCAGTTCTTC	CASRGTDDEQFF
.	TRBV30	15	once	TRBJ1-3	TGTGCCTGGAGTGGCCCTCGGGGGGTTGGAAACACCATATATTTT	CAWSGPRGVGNTIYF
.	TRBV27	13	few	TRBJ2-5	TGTGCCAGCAGTTTATACAGCCAAGAGACCCAGTACTTC	CASSLYSQETQYF
.	TRBV29-1	13	few	TRBJ1-2	TGCAGCGTTGAACCGGGGTCCCACTATGGCTACACCTTC	CSVEPGSHYGYTF
TRBD1	TRBV2	15	once	TRBJ1-4	TGTGCCAGCAGGGCCGCAGGGGGCGTGGGGGAAAAACTGTTTTTT	CASRAAGGVGEKLFF
.	TRBV19	15	.	TRBJ1-2	TGTGCCAGTAGTATAGATTCAGGGGACGGCTATGGCTACACCTTC	CASSIDSGDGYGYTF
.	TRBV5-1	14	.	TRBJ1-1	TGCGCCAGCAGCTACCAAACAGGGAGTACTGAAGCTTTCTTT	CASSYQTGSTEAFF
TRBD2	TRBV6-5	16	.	TRBJ2-3	TGTGCCAGCAGTTGGACTAGCGGGGGGGCCGCAGATACGCAGTATTTT	CASSWTSGGAADTQYF
TRBD2	TRBV4-2	17	.	TRBJ2-3	TGTGCCAGCAGCCAAGATCCGGGACTAGCCGACACAGATACGCAGTATTTT	CASSQDPGLADTDTQYF
TRBD2	TRBV7-7	16	.	TRBJ2-1	TGTGCCAGCAGCCCGGCTAGCGGGAGAGGATACAATGAGCAGTTCTTC	CASSPASGRGYNEQFF
.	TRBV5-1	15	.	TRBJ2-3	TGCGCCAGCAGCTTGGGTCACAGTCGCACAGATACGCAGTATTTT	CASSLGHSRTDTQYF
.	TRBV7-2	14	.	TRBJ2-3	TGTGCCAGCAGCTTAGTTGCCCAGGCAGATACGCAGTATTTT	CASSLVAQADTQYF
.	TRBV5-1	15	few	TRBJ1-1	TGCGCCAGCAGCTTGGATCCAGGGACGAGGACTGAAGCTTTCTTT	CASSLDPGTRTEAFF
.	TRBV7-2	15	.	TRBJ2-3	TGTGCCAGCAGCTTAGGCGTGACCCGCACAGATACGCAGTATTTT	CASSLGVTRTDTQYF
.	TRBV30	14	medium-sized	TRBJ1-1	TGTGCCTGGAGTGTGGGCGGCCGAGGCGCTGAAGCTTTCTTT	CAWSVGGRGAEAFF
.	TRBV6-5	14	medium-sized	TRBJ2-5	TGTGCCAGCAGTAGTCGACGGGAACAAGAGACCCAGTACTTC	CASSSRREQETQYF
.	TRBV13	12	.	TRBJ2-5	TGTGCCAGCAGCCGAGTCCCGGAGACCCAGTACTTC	CASSRVPETQYF
.	TRBV5-1	14	.	TRBJ2-5	TGCGCCAGCAGCTTTTCACTGGGCCAAGAGACCCAGTACTTC	CASSFSLGQETQYF
TRBD1	TRBV18	15	.	TRBJ1-4	TGTGCCAGCTCACTCTTACAGGGGGCGAGTGAAAAACTGTTTTTT	CASSLLQGASEKLFF
.	TRBV4-1	15	.	TRBJ2-2	TGCGCCAGCAGCCAAGATTATGGGCTAGCCGGGGAGCTGTTTTTT	CASSQDYGLAGELFF
.	TRBV6-5	14	few	TRBJ1-5	TGTGCCAGCAGTTACCAAAGGGACAATCAGCCCCAGCATTTT	CASSYQRDNQPQHF
.	TRBV6-6	16	.	TRBJ1-1	TGTGCCAGCAGTTATTCGACCGGACGTAAGGACACTGAAGCTTTCTTT	CASSYSTGRKDTEAFF
.	TRBV30	12	few	TRBJ2-7	TGTGCCTGGGCGGGACAGTTCTACGAGCAGTACTTC	CAWAGQFYEQYF
.	TRBV7-2	14	.	TRBJ1-1	TGTGCCAGCAGCTTAGTAAGGGTGAACACTGAAGCTTTCTTT	CASSLVRVNTEAFF
.	TRBV20-1	11	once	TRBJ2-1	TGCAGTGCCGGCTGGGGCAATGAGCAGTTCTTC	CSAGWGNEQFF